A single sample is the source of the 31 T cell receptor beta chains below, sequenced in a study of CD8 T cells in ankylosing spondylitis. TCRdb re-called the 5' RACE reads with MiXCR, one entry per CDR3 protein. The sample lists about 360,000 distinct CDR3 sequences; 20% were seen once. The specimen was blood, either unsorted or a sorted T cell fraction (not recorded which). These receptors originate from a male donor with ankylosing spondylitis or in good health (not recorded which).

This clonotype came up a few times. CDR3 bases: TGTGCCAGCAGCCGACTGGGAATCACAGATACGCAGTATTTT. This translates into CASSRLGITDTQYF. The chain uses TRBV12-3 or TRBV12-4 and TRBJ2-3; no clear D. Trimming cost V 6 bases and J 2 bases, with 12 bases left between them. The CDR3 length is 14 residues.

V gene TRBV12-3 or TRBV12-4 combines with J gene TRBJ2-3; 7 nucleotides line up with TRBD1. The CDR3 contains 12 residues. The V gene end was trimmed by 6 bases and the J gene end by 10 bases; junction bases not matched to a gene: 7. The CDR3 is CASRTTGFAQYF. CDR3 nucleotide sequence: TGTGCCAGCAGGACGACAGGGTTCGCGCAGTATTTT.

This clonotype was observed a few times. This chain links TRBV9 with TRBJ2-7; D remains ambiguous. Trimming removed 0 bases at V and 0 bases at J, with 10 bases between. Germline lookup yields CDR1 SGDLS and CDR2 YYNGEE. The CDR3 is 15 amino acids. CDR3 in DNA: TGTGCCAGCAGCGTAGGACTTCCCAGCTCCTACGAGCAGTACTTC. This sequence encodes CASSVGLPSSYEQYF.

The V gene is TRBV6-2 or TRBV6-3, the J gene TRBJ2-1; D gene uncertain. CDR3 size: 18 residues. Trimming cost V 2 bases and J 1 base, with 18 bases left between them. Germline V gives CDR1 MNHEY, CDR2 SVGEGT. CDR3 sequence (DNA): TGTGCCAGCAGTTACCCCCCCAAGGTATTGTCTTCCTACAATGAGCAGTTCTTC. Translating gives CASSYPPKVLSSYNEQFF.

The chain couples TRBV12-3 or TRBV12-4 to TRBJ1-1; D ambiguous. This CDR3 has 13 residues. V was cut by 6 bases and J by 4 bases, with 12 bases left in between. This CDR3 reads CASRPPGSTEAFF. CDR3 coding DNA: TGTGCCAGCAGACCACCGGGGAGCACTGAAGCTTTCTTT.

This clonotype was recorded many times. The rearrangement links TRBV6-5 to TRBJ2-1; 7 positions match TRBD2. With V trimmed by 6 bases and J by 10 bases, 6 bases remained unmatched. Germline loops: CDR1 MNHEY, CDR2 SVGAGI. The length of the CDR3 is 12 residues. For the CDR3, the DNA is TGTGCCAGCAGAGCGACGCGGGGGGAGCAGTTCTTC. Translation gives CASRATRGEQFF.

This clonotype has only a few counts. The V call is TRBV20-1, the J call TRBJ2-5, with 13 nucleotides matching TRBD2. In germline, CDR1 is DFQATT, CDR2 SNEGSKA (reference sequence). V shed 4 bases and J 2 bases; nucleotides not matched to a gene: 10. The CDR3 spans 17 residues. DNA of the CDR3: TGCAGTGCTACCCAGAGGGGGACTAGCGGGGTTCAAGAGACCCAGTACTTC. This encodes CSATQRGTSGVQETQYF.

This rearrangement joins TRBV7-3 to TRBJ2-7; 9 bases map to TRBD2. With V trimmed by 11 bases and J by 1 base, 21 bases remained unmatched. This CDR3 region has 18 residues. The V gene's germline CDR1 is SGHTA and CDR2 FQGTGA. The DNA of the CDR3 is TGTGCCCTCAGTCCGACGCCCTCTAGCGGGGAAGGGTCCTACGAGCAGTACTTC. Translated, it gives CALSPTPSSGEGSYEQYF.

The chain couples TRBV6-5 to TRBJ2-3, with 13 bases matching TRBD2. This CDR3 has 17 residues. The germline CDR1 and CDR2 sequences are MNHEY and SVGAGI. V lost 2 bases, J lost 6 bases, and 8 bases stayed unmatched. The CDR3 DNA follows: TGTGCCAGCAGTTACCTCATACTAGCGGGGGGGCCGGATACGCAGTATTTT. This gives the protein CASSYLILAGGPDTQYF.

A few counts support this clonotype. The CDR3 bases are TGTGCCAGCAGTCTGGGGACAGGGGGAAAAGATACGCAGTATTTT. Amino acids: CASSLGTGGKDTQYF. J is TRBJ2-3 and V is TRBV28; 11 positions match TRBD1. The CDR3 is 15 residues long. Germline values: CDR1 MDHEN, CDR2 SYDVKM. V lost 5 bases, J lost 5 bases, and 6 bases stayed unmatched.

This clonotype showed up just a few times. The chain joins TRBV29-1 to TRBJ2-7, with a possible D match to TRBD1 (7 bases). The germline V gene encodes CDR1 SQVTM and CDR2 ANQGSEA. The V end was cut by 0 bases, the J end by 5 bases, with 17 bases between. The CDR3 runs 15 residues. CDR3 sequence reads: CSVEDWAGGRNEQYF. The CDR3 DNA reads TGCAGCGTTGAAGATTGGGCAGGGGGGAGGAACGAGCAGTACTTC.

The chain recombines TRBV7-9 with TRBJ2-2; D tentatively fits TRBD1 or TRBD2 (5 bases each). Trimming pared 3 bases from V and 6 bases from J, leaving 17 bases between. The CDR3 sequence is 16 residues long. Germline V gene lookup returns CDR1 SEHNR and CDR2 FQNEAQ (reference sequence). The CDR3 nucleotides read TGTGCCAGCAGCTTTCAGGGCAGGGAGCGAGCCGGGGAGCTGTTTTTT. Its protein is CASSFQGRERAGELFF.

The chain joins TRBV27 to TRBJ2-2; maybe TRBD2 (5 bases). In germline, CDR1 is MNHEY, CDR2 SMNVEV (reference sequence). The CDR3 covers 17 residues. Trimming pared 3 bases from V and 5 bases from J, leaving 19 bases between. CDR3 amino acids: CASSFPSGSLPTGELFF. The CDR3 bases are TGTGCCAGCAGTTTTCCCTCGGGGTCCCTTCCTACCGGGGAGCTGTTTTTT.

This clonotype was seen ten or more times. The chain combines TRBV7-9 with TRBJ2-1; 10 bases agree with TRBD1. The CDR3 is 15 residues long. Germline V gene sequence: CDR1 SEHNR, CDR2 FQNEAQ (reference sequence). V shed 5 bases, J shed 4 bases, and the junction held 5 bases outside the gene matches. This chain's CDR3 is CASSPRDRGYNEQFF. CDR3 in DNA: TGTGCCAGCAGCCCGAGGGACAGGGGATACAATGAGCAGTTCTTC.

This clonotype has just a few counts. The genes are TRBV4-1 and TRBJ2-3; 12 nucleotides line up with TRBD2. Germline CDR1 is MGHRA and CDR2 is YSYEKL. The CDR3 has 17 amino acids. Trimming at V came to 1 base and at J to 2 bases, leaving 4 bases not matched to a gene. The CDR3 sequence is CASSQATSGGSTDTQYF. The CDR3 DNA reads as TGCGCCAGCAGCCAAGCGACTAGCGGGGGATCCACAGATACGCAGTATTTT.

The genes are TRBV6-2 or TRBV6-3 and TRBJ2-7; 8 bases are a match to TRBD1. Germline V gene lookup returns CDR1 MNHEY and CDR2 SVGEGT. The V and J ends lost 7 bases and 3 bases, in that order; junction bases with no gene match: 11. The CDR3 sequence is 15 residues long. The CDR3 DNA is TGTGCCAGCACCACAGGGACAGGATCCTTCTACGAGCAGTACTTC. Encoded protein: CASTTGTGSFYEQYF.

The V and J genes are TRBV29-1 and TRBJ2-7; D is unclear. The V gene lost 3 bases and the J gene lost 4 bases, with 7 bases spanning the gap. The CDR3 sequence is 11 residues long. Looked up from germline, CDR1 is SQVTM and CDR2 is ANQGSEA. CDR3 sequence reads: CSVDKGYEQYF. CDR3 DNA: TGCAGCGTTGATAAAGGTTACGAGCAGTACTTC.

The CDR3 reads CASSEQGPGDRYTF. CDR3 coding DNA: TGCGCCAGCAGTGAGCAGGGGCCCGGGGATCGCTACACCTTC. The rearrangement links TRBV10-2 to TRBJ1-2, with D perhaps matching TRBD1 (6 bases). The V and J ends lost 2 bases and 9 bases respectively, with 16 bases between them. Germline CDR1 WSHSY, CDR2 SAAADI. The CDR3 length is 14 residues.

This clonotype turned up a few times. The chain uses TRBV27 and TRBJ1-1, with D perhaps matching TRBD1 (5 bases). This CDR3 has 14 residues. Germline CDR1 is MNHEY and CDR2 is SMNVEV (reference sequence). The V gene lost 2 bases and the J gene lost 6 bases, with 13 bases spanning the gap. DNA of the CDR3: TGTGCCAGCAGTTTAAATCTGGGGGAGGCTGAAGCTTTCTTT. This sequence encodes CASSLNLGEAEAFF.

This clonotype was observed a few times. The chain couples TRBV12-3 or TRBV12-4 to TRBJ1-2; TRBD1 matches 7 bases. V dropped 3 bases and J dropped 6; count of bases not matched to a gene: 7. CDR3 length: 14 residues. The CDR3 coding sequence is TGTGCCAGCAGTTTCAGACAGGGTCCAAATGGCTACACCTTC. Its protein product is CASSFRQGPNGYTF.

A few counts support this clonotype. The chain employs TRBV7-3 and TRBJ2-1, with D hard to call. The CDR3 length is 13 residues. Germline-derived CDR1 and CDR2 are SGHTA and FQGTGA. The V and J ends lost 2 bases and 5 bases respectively, with 7 bases between them. The CDR3 spells CASSLVADNEQFF. CDR3 nucleotide sequence: TGTGCCAGCAGCTTAGTGGCAGACAATGAGCAGTTCTTC.

This clonotype was seen a handful of times. The chain employs TRBV7-6 and TRBJ2-7, with D maybe TRBD2 (5 bases). The CDR3 length is 13 residues. V was trimmed by 5 bases and J by 3 bases, leaving 11 bases between them. Germline-derived CDR1 and CDR2 are SGHVS and FNYEAQ. CDR3 bases: TGTGCCAGCAGCCCAACTAGTCGCTACGAGCAGTACTTC. Encoded protein: CASSPTSRYEQYF.

The table lists this clonotype with a few counts. The V gene is TRBV25-1, the J gene TRBJ2-1, with TRBD2 matching over 8 bases. Trimming removed 3 bases from V and 4 bases from J; junction bases left unmatched: 5. Per the germline V gene, CDR1 is MGHDK and CDR2 is SYGVNS. The length of the CDR3 is 15 residues. CDR3 coding DNA: TGTGCCAGCAGTGATCTACCGGGGGGGTACAATGAGCAGTTCTTC. This gives the protein CASSDLPGGYNEQFF.

The gene calls are TRBV12-3 or TRBV12-4 and TRBJ2-3; 9 bases agree with TRBD2. Unmatched junction bases numbered 9, after V lost 6 bases and J lost 5 bases. This CDR3 contains 15 residues. CDR3 in amino acids: CASSRIAGAQDTQYF. The CDR3 DNA follows: TGTGCCAGCAGCCGAATAGCGGGGGCGCAAGATACGCAGTATTTT.

This clonotype was counted between two and nine times. CDR3 loop: CASSLVPAFIETQYF. For the CDR3, the DNA is TGTGCCAGCAGTTTAGTTCCAGCCTTCATTGAGACCCAGTACTTC. The rearrangement uses TRBV12-3 or TRBV12-4 and TRBJ2-5; D call uncertain. This CDR3 has 15 residues. V was pared by 1 base and J by 5 bases, with 14 bases between.

There are a few counts of this clonotype. The chain carries TRBV11-2 and TRBJ2-5, with D tentatively TRBD1 (6 bases). The CDR3 spans 18 residues. The V end was cut by 5 bases, the J end by 0 bases, with 22 bases between. Germline values: CDR1 SGHAT, CDR2 FQNNGV. The CDR3 loop reads CASSAPTGGLGYQETQYF. CDR3 nucleotide sequence: TGTGCCAGCAGCGCCCCGACAGGCGGTTTGGGGTACCAAGAGACCCAGTACTTC.

The V and J genes are TRBV7-8 and TRBJ2-1; 7 bases agree with TRBD2. Trimming removed 0 bases from V and 5 bases from J; junction bases left unmatched: 1. CDR3 size: 14 residues. The germline CDR1 and CDR2 sequences are SGHVS and FQNEAQ. The CDR3 loop is CASSLAGTNNEQFF. CDR3 bases: TGTGCCAGCAGCTTAGCCGGGACTAACAATGAGCAGTTCTTC.

This chain links TRBV9 with TRBJ2-2; the D call may be TRBD1 or TRBD2 (6 bases each). The CDR3 totals 18 residues. V lost 2 bases to trimming and J lost 1 base, with 18 bases between them. CDR1 is SGDLS, CDR2 YYNGEE, per germline. CDR3 bases: TGTGCCAGCAGCGTCAACCTAGGGGGGACTGTGAACACCGGGGAGCTGTTTTTT. Residues: CASSVNLGGTVNTGELFF. The full variable domain, in which reference TRBV9 and TRBJ2-2 provide the parts outside the CDR3, is DSGVTQTPKHLITATGQRVTLRCSPRSGDLSVYWYQQSLDQGLQFLIQYYNGEERAKGNILERFSAQQFPDLHSELNLSSLELGDSALYFCASSVNLGGTVNTGELFFGEGSRLTVL.

CDR3 residues: CASSQGQYNEKLFF. CDR3 nucleotide sequence: TGTGCCAGCAGTCAGGGACAGTATAATGAAAAACTGTTTTTT. This chain joins TRBV12-3 or TRBV12-4 and TRBJ1-4, with TRBD1 identical over 7 bases. The J segment lost 4 bases and the V segment lost 5 bases, leaving 4 bases of the junction unmatched. The CDR3 length is 14 residues.

This clonotype was counted only a few times. The rearrangement joins TRBV11-1 to TRBJ2-2, with 12 positions matching TRBD1. The V gene end was trimmed by 4 bases and the J gene end by 6 bases; junction bases not matched to a gene: 15. The CDR3 consists of 19 residues. Germline CDR1 is SGHAT and CDR2 is FQDESV (reference sequence). The CDR3 bases are TGTGCCAGCAGCTCCGAGACCGGGACAGGGGGCGATTGGTCCGGGGAGCTGTTTTTT. It specifies CASSSETGTGGDWSGELFF.

This sequence joins TRBV7-9 and TRBJ2-2, with TRBD1 matching over 11 bases. The germline V gene encodes CDR1 SEHNR and CDR2 FQNEAQ (reference sequence). V was clipped by 7 bases and J by 6 bases; unmatched bases: 7. The CDR3 runs 15 residues. The CDR3 region has the DNA TGTGCCAGCACCCTTGGGACAGGGGGTTCCGGGGAGCTGTTTTTT. It codes for CASTLGTGGSGELFF. The complete variable domain, with remaining parts taken from reference TRBV7-9 and TRBJ2-2, reads DTGVSQNPRHKITKRGQNVTFRCDPISEHNRLYWYRQTLGQGPEFLTYFQNEAQLEKSRLLSDRFSAERPKGSFSTLEIQRTEQGDSAMYLCASTLGTGGSGELFFGEGSRLTVL.